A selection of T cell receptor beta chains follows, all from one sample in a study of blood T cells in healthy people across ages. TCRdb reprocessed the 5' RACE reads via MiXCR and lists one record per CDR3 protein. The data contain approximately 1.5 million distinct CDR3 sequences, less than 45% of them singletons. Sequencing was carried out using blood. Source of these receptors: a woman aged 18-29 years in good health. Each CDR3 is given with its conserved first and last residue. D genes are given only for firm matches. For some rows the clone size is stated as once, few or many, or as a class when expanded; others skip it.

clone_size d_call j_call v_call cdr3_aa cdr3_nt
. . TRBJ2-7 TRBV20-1 CSAGKVTDPSYEQYF TGCAGTGCGGGGAAGGTGACCGATCCCTCCTACGAGCAGTACTTC
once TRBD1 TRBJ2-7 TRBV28 CASKERWTPGQGAYNEQYF TGTGCCAGTAAAGAACGTTGGACTCCGGGACAGGGTGCCTACAATGAGCAGTACTTC
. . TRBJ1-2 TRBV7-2 CASSLGGWSSNYGYTF TGTGCCAGCAGCTTAGGGGGTTGGTCATCTAACTATGGCTACACCTTC
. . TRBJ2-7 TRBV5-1 CASSLEAPSSYNEQYF TGCGCCAGCAGCTTGGAGGCTCCGTCCTCCTACAATGAGCAGTACTTC
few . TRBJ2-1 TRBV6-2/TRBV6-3 CASSYSRYIRGLDRYNEQFF TGTGCCAGCAGTTACTCGAGATATATCAGGGGATTGGATAGGTACAATGAGCAGTTCTTC
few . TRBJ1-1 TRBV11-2 CASSPAGLGDTEAFF TGTGCCAGCAGCCCGGCGGGACTTGGGGACACTGAAGCTTTCTTT
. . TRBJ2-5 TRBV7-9 CASSLTGFSQETQYF TGTGCCAGCAGCCTCACAGGGTTTTCTCAAGAGACCCAGTACTTC
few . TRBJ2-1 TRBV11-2 CASSLDSLVNEQFF TGTGCCAGCAGCTTAGATAGTCTGGTCAATGAGCAGTTCTTC
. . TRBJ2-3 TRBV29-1 CSVEDPTGRSDTQYF TGCAGCGTTGAAGACCCTACAGGTCGGTCAGATACGCAGTATTTT
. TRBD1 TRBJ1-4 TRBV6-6 CASSYRTGENEKLFF TGTGCCAGCAGTTACCGGACAGGGGAGAATGAAAAACTGTTTTTT
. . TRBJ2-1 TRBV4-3 CASSKDYILNEQFF TGCGCCAGCAGCAAGGACTACATCCTCAATGAGCAGTTCTTC
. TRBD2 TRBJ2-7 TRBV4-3 CASSHSGTSSYEQYF TGCGCCAGCAGCCACTCCGGGACTAGCTCCTACGAGCAGTACTTC
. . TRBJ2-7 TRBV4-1 CASSQASGQGYYEQYF TGCGCCAGCAGCCAAGCAAGCGGCCAAGGCTACTACGAGCAGTACTTC
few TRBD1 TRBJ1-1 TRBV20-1 CSARALGQGIPEAFF TGCAGTGCTAGAGCTCTAGGACAGGGGATACCTGAAGCTTTCTTT
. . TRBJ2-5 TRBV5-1 CASSLAGGTYKETQYF TGCGCCAGCAGCTTGGCCGGGGGAACTTACAAAGAGACCCAGTACTTC
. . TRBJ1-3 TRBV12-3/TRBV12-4 CASSLLGTGNTIYF TGTGCCAGCAGTTTACTGGGTACTGGAAACACCATATATTTT
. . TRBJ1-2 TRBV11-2 CASSLGAGGIFSGYTF TGTGCCAGCAGCTTAGGTGCGGGTGGAATATTTAGTGGCTACACCTTC
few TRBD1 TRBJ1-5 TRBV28 CASSSVGQGDQPQHF TGTGCCAGCAGTTCCGTGGGACAGGGCGATCAGCCCCAGCATTTT
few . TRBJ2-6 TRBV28 CASGGDGADVLTF TGTGCCAGCGGAGGGGATGGGGCCGACGTCCTGACTTTC
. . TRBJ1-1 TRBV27 CASGLPGGTEAFF TGTGCCAGCGGCCTACCTGGTGGCACTGAAGCTTTCTTT
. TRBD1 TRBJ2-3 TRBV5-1 CSSPGTEGDTQYF TGCAGCAGCCCAGGGACAGAGGGAGATACGCAGTATTTT
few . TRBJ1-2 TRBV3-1 CASSVDGSYGYTF TGTGCCAGCAGCGTCGACGGCTCCTATGGCTACACCTTC
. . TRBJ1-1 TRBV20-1 CSGGREIGEAFF TGCAGTGGGGGCAGGGAAATCGGTGAAGCTTTCTTT
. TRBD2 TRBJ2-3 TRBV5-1 CASSLETSGTDTQYF TGCGCCAGCAGCTTGGAGACTAGCGGCACAGATACGCAGTATTTT
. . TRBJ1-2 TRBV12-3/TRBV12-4 CASSLSSSYTF TGTGCCAGCAGCCTCTCCTCAAGCTACACCTTC
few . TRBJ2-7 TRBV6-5 CASSWSSATLPYEQYF TGTGCCAGCAGTTGGTCCTCAGCCACGCTACCCTACGAGCAGTACTTC
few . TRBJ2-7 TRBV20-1 CSAQGHSYEQYF TGCAGTGCTCAAGGACATTCCTACGAGCAGTACTTC
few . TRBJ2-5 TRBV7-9 CASSFQRLREETQYF TGTGCCAGCAGCTTTCAAAGACTACGGGAAGAGACCCAGTACTTC
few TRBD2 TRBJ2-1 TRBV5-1 CASSLAGAIYNEQFF TGCGCCAGCAGCTTAGCGGGAGCCATCTACAATGAGCAGTTCTTC
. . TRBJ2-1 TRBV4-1 CASSPSQRGANEQFF TGCGCCAGCAGCCCCTCACAGAGGGGGGCGAATGAGCAGTTCTTC
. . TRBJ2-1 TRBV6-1 CASSRNAQGWGYNEQFF TGTGCCAGCAGCCGTAATGCGCAGGGTTGGGGCTACAATGAGCAGTTCTTC
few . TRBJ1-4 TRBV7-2 CASSFGFGSPGEKLFF TGTGCCAGCAGCTTTGGGTTTGGCTCCCCGGGGGAAAAACTGTTTTTT
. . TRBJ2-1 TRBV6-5 CASSSISGSSYNEQFF TGTGCCAGCAGTTCCATTAGTGGGAGCTCCTACAATGAGCAGTTCTTC
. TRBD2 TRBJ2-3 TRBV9 CASSLRGSGAQSTDTQYF TGTGCCAGCAGCCTCCGGGGCAGCGGGGCCCAAAGCACAGATACGCAGTATTTT
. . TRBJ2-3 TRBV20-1 CSASRGPDTQYF TGCAGTGCTAGCAGGGGTCCAGATACGCAGTATTTT
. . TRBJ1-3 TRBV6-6 CASRSGTGSGNTIYF TGTGCCAGCAGATCCGGGACGGGTTCTGGAAACACCATATATTTT
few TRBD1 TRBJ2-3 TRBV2 CASSRQGGGTDTQYF TGTGCCAGCAGCCGACAGGGTGGTGGCACAGATACGCAGTATTTT
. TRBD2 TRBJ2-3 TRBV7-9 CASSSTSGRPDTQYF TGTGCCAGCAGTTCGACTAGCGGGAGGCCAGATACGCAGTATTTT
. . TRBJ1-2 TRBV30 CAWSVELGYGYTF TGTGCCTGGAGTGTCGAACTGGGGTATGGCTACACCTTC
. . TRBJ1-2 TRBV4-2 CASSQSAGEDYGYTF TGTGCCAGCAGCCAATCAGCCGGGGAGGACTATGGCTACACCTTC
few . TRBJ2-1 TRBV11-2 CASSLESRGYNEQFF TGTGCCAGCAGCTTAGAGAGCCGGGGCTACAATGAGCAGTTCTTC
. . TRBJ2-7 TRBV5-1 CASRVAFADYEQYF TGCGCCAGCAGGGTCGCCTTTGCCGACTACGAGCAGTACTTC
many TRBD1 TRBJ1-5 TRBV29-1 CSVEVGTGGNQPQHF TGCAGCGTTGAAGTAGGGACAGGGGGTAATCAGCCCCAGCATTTT
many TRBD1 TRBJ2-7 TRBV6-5 CASSYAGQGVLYEQYF TGTGCCAGCAGTTACGCGGGACAGGGGGTTTTGTACGAGCAGTACTTC
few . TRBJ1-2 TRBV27 CASSLGSPSGHGYTF TGTGCCAGCAGTTTAGGGTCTCCATCGGGTCATGGCTACACCTTC
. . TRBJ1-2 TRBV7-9 CASSALRVTNYGYTF TGTGCCAGCAGCGCACTACGGGTGACTAACTATGGCTACACCTTC
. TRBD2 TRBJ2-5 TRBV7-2 CASSLPGLAAQYF TGTGCCAGCAGCTTACCCGGACTAGCGGCCCAGTACTTC
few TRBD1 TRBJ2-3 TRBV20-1 CSARDQNRQGARDTQYF TGCAGTGCTAGAGACCAGAACAGACAGGGGGCTAGGGATACGCAGTATTTT